The T cell receptor beta chain described here comes from a study of glioma-infiltrating T cells after dendritic cell vaccination. Input was 2 to 2.5 ug genomic DNA, or all available if less. Primers: 60 V beta forward and 13 J beta reverse. The table came from immunoSEQ multiplex PCR; TCRdb's copy has only in-frame clones and leaves some out. The sample includes fewer than 75,000 clones, about four fifths of them seen just once. V was trimmed by 0 bases and J by 3 bases, leaving 14 bases between them. The V gene's germline CDR1 is SNHLY and CDR2 FYNNEI. CDR3 length: 16 residues. The receptor comes from a human donor with glioblastoma. The source material was blood, sampled before dendritic cell vaccination. The chain carries TRBV2 and TRBJ1-2, with D possibly matching TRBD1 (5 bases). In nucleotides, the CDR3 is TGTGCCAGCAGTGAAGCTCGTACGGGGGGGTACTATGGCTACACCTTC. Residues: CASSEARTGGYYGYTF.